This passage covers 20 T cell receptor beta chains from one sample sequenced in a study of blood T cell repertoires in COVID-19. Generated by immunoSEQ multiplex PCR, the TCRdb table keeps only in-frame clones and is missing some. The sample lists fewer than 250,000 clones, about 87% occurring once. Source material: peripheral blood. The receptors here all came from a man in his sixties with acute or convalescent COVID-19.

The rearrangement uses TRBV5-6 and TRBJ2-7; possible D gene TRBD1, 5 bases. V was pared by 0 bases and J by 2 bases, with 6 bases between. The CDR3 has 13 amino acids. The germline gives CDR1 SGHDT, CDR2 YYEEEE. CDR3 protein: CASSLGGTYEQYF. CDR3 DNA: TGTGCCAGCAGCTTGGGGGGCACCTACGAGCAGTACTTC.

DNA of the CDR3: TGTGCCAGCCGCCCGGTGTCCGATTCCACAGATACGCAGTATTTT. Encoded protein: CASRPVSDSTDTQYF. The gene calls are TRBV2 and TRBJ2-3; D unresolved. Germline V gives CDR1 SNHLY, CDR2 FYNNEI. Trimming removed 8 bases from V and 2 bases from J, with 17 bases in between. This CDR3 region has 15 residues.

The chain couples TRBV12-5 to TRBJ1-2; D not resolved. This CDR3 is built from 15 residues. Germline V lookup: CDR1 LGHNT, CDR2 FRNRAP. Trimming cost V 0 bases and J 3 bases, with 11 bases left between them. This CDR3 is CASGLVRDSYYGYTF. CDR3 bases: TGTGCTAGTGGTTTGGTACGAGATTCCTACTATGGCTACACCTTC.

This chain joins TRBV18 and TRBJ1-2; D unclear. Trimming cost V 1 base and J 6 bases, with 9 bases left between them. Per germline, CDR1 KGHSH and CDR2 LQKENI. This CDR3 has 13 residues. The DNA of the CDR3 is TGTGCCAGCTCACCACTAGACACCCATGGCTACACCTTC. Its translation is CASSPLDTHGYTF.

V and J are TRBV6-5 and TRBJ2-2; tentative D call: TRBD1 (5 bases). CDR3 size: 15 residues. Trimming pared 2 bases from V and 4 bases from J, leaving 11 bases between. CDR1 is MNHEY, CDR2 SVGAGI, per germline. The DNA for the CDR3 is TGTGCCAGCAGTTACGTTCAGGGCGGCACCGGGGAGCTGTTTTTT. Encoded protein: CASSYVQGGTGELFF.

The chain carries TRBV6-1 and TRBJ1-5; unclear D gene. Germline lookup yields CDR1 MNHNS and CDR2 SASEGT. V dropped 3 bases and J dropped 4 bases, with 7 bases sitting between them. The CDR3 loop spans 13 amino acids. The CDR3 coding sequence is TGTGCCAGCAGTGATCCGAGAAATCAGCCCCAGCATTTT. It encodes CASSDPRNQPQHF.

The V call is TRBV12-3 or TRBV12-4, the J call TRBJ1-4; no reliable D call. CDR3 length equals 11 residues. V dropped 3 bases and J dropped 11 bases, with 7 bases sitting between them. CDR3 sequence reads: CASSLSGKLFF. The CDR3, as DNA: TGTGCCAGCAGTTTGTCCGGGAAACTGTTTTTT.

The J gene is TRBJ1-4, the V gene TRBV30; D possibly corresponds to TRBD1 (5 bases). V dropped 0 bases and J dropped 8 bases, with 13 bases sitting between them. The CDR3 covers 14 residues. From germline, CDR1 is GTSNPN and CDR2 SVGIG (reference sequence). The CDR3 DNA reads as TGTGCCTGGAGTGTACCCGGGGGAGGGGAAAAACTGTTTTTT. This translates into CAWSVPGGGEKLFF.

The chain uses TRBV19 and TRBJ2-7, with a tentative D call TRBD1 (5 bases). The V gene's germline CDR1 is LNHDA and CDR2 SQIVND (reference sequence). Trimming removed 4 bases from V and 3 bases from J, with 10 bases in between. This CDR3 contains 13 residues. The CDR3: CASSKGRDYEQYF. CDR3 DNA: TGTGCCAGTAGTAAGGGCAGGGACTACGAGCAGTACTTC.

This clone was counted once. The V gene is TRBV30, the J gene TRBJ2-5; 7 nucleotides match TRBD1. Germline CDR1 and CDR2: GTSNPN and SVGIG (reference sequence). The CDR3 consists of 14 residues. Losses at the gene ends were 3 bases for V and 2 bases for J; bases not matched to a gene: 6. CDR3 DNA: TGTGCCTGGAGCCTAACAGGGGCGCAAGAGACCCAGTACTTC. Protein product: CAWSLTGAQETQYF.

The rearrangement joins TRBV5-5 to TRBJ2-5; 10 positions match TRBD2. V trimming: 0 bases; J trimming: 4 bases; junction bases outside the gene matches: 6. The CDR3 length is 16 residues. Looked up from germline, CDR1 is SGHKS and CDR2 is YYEKEE (reference sequence). CDR3 sequence (DNA): TGTGCCAGCAGCTTGGCTAGCGGGGGCTTCGTAGAGACCCAGTACTTC. Translation: CASSLASGGFVETQYF.

This clone was seen once. This chain links TRBV5-1 with TRBJ2-7, with 10 positions matching TRBD2. Trimming at V came to 2 bases and at J to 4 bases, leaving 9 bases not matched to a gene. CDR1 SGHRS and CDR2 YFSETQ come from the germline V gene. This CDR3 comprises 16 residues. CDR3 region: CASSFSGTSALYEQYF. CDR3 nucleotide sequence: TGCGCCAGCAGCTTCTCCGGGACTAGCGCCTTGTACGAGCAGTACTTC.

The V call is TRBV7-8, the J call TRBJ1-6; D remains unclear. The CDR3 has 15 residues. Trimming stripped 4 bases from V and 5 bases from J, with 12 bases between. Germline assignment: CDR1 SGHVS and CDR2 FQNEAQ. The CDR3 protein is CASSSTDGNNSPLHF. The DNA for the CDR3 is TGTGCCAGCAGCTCAACGGACGGGAATAATTCACCCCTCCACTTT.

This clone was detected only a few times. The chain couples TRBV29-1 to TRBJ2-3; D remains ambiguous. Germline V CDR1 and CDR2: SQVTM, ANQGSEA. This CDR3 is built from 12 residues. V lost 5 bases and J 6 bases, leaving 12 bases between the germline ends. In nucleotides, the CDR3 is TGCAGCGTTCGGCGAGTGGGCGATACGCAGTATTTT. Protein sequence: CSVRRVGDTQYF.

The CDR3 loop is CAGRGATNEKLFF. CDR3 nucleotides: TGTGCCGGGCGGGGAGCAACTAATGAAAAACTGTTTTTT. This chain connects TRBV30 to TRBJ1-4; D is undetermined. This CDR3 comprises 13 residues. Trimming removed 8 bases from V and 0 bases from J, with 10 bases in between. CDR1 GTSNPN and CDR2 SVGIG come from the germline V gene (reference sequence).

The V gene is TRBV7-2, the J gene TRBJ1-6, with D tentatively TRBD1 (6 bases). Germline V CDR1 and CDR2: SGHTA, FQGNSA. V was cut by 5 bases and J by 4 bases, with 9 bases left in between. The CDR3 totals 14 residues. CDR3 bases: TGTGCCAGCAGCGTGGACAGTTATAATTCACCCCTCCACTTT. Residues: CASSVDSYNSPLHF.

This sequence joins TRBV7-2 and TRBJ2-3; 7 nucleotides match TRBD1. The junction had 8 bases not matched to a gene; V was cut back by 1 base and J by 4 bases. Germline CDR1 reads SGHTA; CDR2 reads FQGNSA. This CDR3 comprises 16 residues. CDR3 coding DNA: TGTGCCAGCAGCTTAGTTTCGGGACAGATTTCAGATACGCAGTATTTT. This encodes CASSLVSGQISDTQYF.

This clone has a single count. The gene calls are TRBV2 and TRBJ2-3; 8 bases are a match to TRBD2. V shed 6 bases and J 0 bases; nucleotides not matched to a gene: 11. Per germline, CDR1 SNHLY and CDR2 FYNNEI. The CDR3 is 17 residues long. The CDR3 nucleotides read TGTGCCAGCAGCCTCGGGGCAGCGGGGGCTAGCACAGATACGCAGTATTTT. The encoded protein is CASSLGAAGASTDTQYF.

V usage is TRBV3-1 (or the pseudogene TRBV3-2) and J usage is TRBJ2-1; D perhaps matches TRBD2 (6 bases). V shed 3 bases and J shed 8 bases, with 11 bases lying between them. The CDR3 is 13 amino acids. Germline CDR1 is LGHDT and CDR2 is YNNKEL (reference sequence). CDR3 amino acids: CASSQGPGDEQFF. In nucleotides, the CDR3 is TGTGCCAGCAGCCAGGGTCCGGGGGATGAGCAGTTCTTC.

This chain links TRBV27 with TRBJ1-2; D is possibly TRBD1 (5 bases). In germline, CDR1 is MNHEY, CDR2 SMNVEV (reference sequence). Trimming left V 5 bases short and J 6 bases short, with 13 bases between. CDR3 length: 13 amino acids. The CDR3 loop reads CASSPRRGDGYTF. In DNA form, the CDR3 reads TGTGCCAGCAGTCCCCGTAGGGGTGATGGCTACACCTTC.